This is a list of T cell receptor beta chains from one sample in a study of regulatory T cells in long-lasting Graves disease. TCRdb reprocessed the multiplex PCR reads via MiXCR and lists one record per CDR3 protein. The sample includes approximately 400,000 distinct CDR3 sequences, roughly 23% seen only once; the top ten take approximately 30%. The sample in question was peripheral blood mononuclear cells (PBMCs), obtained when the disease was refractory, from a patient treated with antithyroid drugs. These receptors all come from a woman between 40 and 50 years old with Graves disease. The CDR3 runs from the conserved cysteine through the conserved F or W. The order of the fields is V gene, J gene, clone size, D gene, CDR3 DNA, CDR3 protein. D genes are given only for firm matches. Clone size is given for some rows only: seen once, a few or many times, or a class if the clone is expanded.

V gene: TRBV7-9; J gene: TRBJ1-2; clone size: few; D gene: .; CDR3 DNA: TGTGCCAGCAGCCGACAGGTGATAGCTAACTATGGCTACACCTTC; CDR3 protein: CASSRQVIANYGYTF
V gene: TRBV6-5; J gene: TRBJ1-1; clone size: .; D gene: .; CDR3 DNA: TGTGCCAGCAGTTACACTTCAGCGGGGGACACTGAAGCTTTCTTT; CDR3 protein: CASSYTSAGDTEAFF
V gene: TRBV11-2; J gene: TRBJ2-5; clone size: many; D gene: TRBD2; CDR3 DNA: TGTGCCACCTCAAGGTGGCGGGAGTCAAGGGAGACCCAGTACTTC; CDR3 protein: CATSRWRESRETQYF
V gene: TRBV6-1; J gene: TRBJ2-7; clone size: .; D gene: TRBD1; CDR3 DNA: TGTGCCAGCAGACGGGGACAGAATGGCTACGAGCAGTACTTC; CDR3 protein: CASRRGQNGYEQYF
V gene: TRBV28; J gene: TRBJ1-4; clone size: many; D gene: .; CDR3 DNA: TGTGCCAGCACTCAAACGGCCCCGGGGGGGGGTGAAAAACTGTTTTTT; CDR3 protein: CASTQTAPGGGEKLFF
V gene: TRBV27; J gene: TRBJ1-1; clone size: many; D gene: .; CDR3 DNA: TGTGCCAGCAGACAGGGTGGCACTGAAGCTTTCTTT; CDR3 protein: CASRQGGTEAFF
V gene: TRBV20-1; J gene: TRBJ2-1; clone size: .; D gene: .; CDR3 DNA: TGCAGTGCTACCAAGGCGGATGAGCAGTTCTTC; CDR3 protein: CSATKADEQFF
V gene: TRBV19; J gene: TRBJ1-5; clone size: many; D gene: .; CDR3 DNA: TGTGCCAGCCGCATCGGGCAGGGCAATCAGCCCCAGCATTTT; CDR3 protein: CASRIGQGNQPQHF
V gene: TRBV12-3/TRBV12-4; J gene: TRBJ2-7; clone size: many; D gene: TRBD1; CDR3 DNA: TGTGCCAGCAGTTTAGGACAGGGGGATGGGCAGTACTTC; CDR3 protein: CASSLGQGDGQYF
V gene: TRBV5-6; J gene: TRBJ2-7; clone size: few; D gene: .; CDR3 DNA: TGTGCCAGCGCATCGCCGGGACGGAACTACGAGCAGTACTTC; CDR3 protein: CASASPGRNYEQYF
V gene: TRBV7-9; J gene: TRBJ2-1; clone size: few; D gene: TRBD2; CDR3 DNA: TGTGCCAGCAGCAGGGGACTAGCGGGGACCGGGGCTGAGCAGTTCTTC; CDR3 protein: CASSRGLAGTGAEQFF
V gene: TRBV15; J gene: TRBJ2-2; clone size: many; D gene: TRBD1; CDR3 DNA: TGTGCCACCAGCAGAGTAGACAGGGGAACCGGGGAGCTGTTTTTT; CDR3 protein: CATSRVDRGTGELFF
V gene: TRBV28; J gene: TRBJ1-1; clone size: many; D gene: .; CDR3 DNA: TGTGCCAGCAGTTTGGAAGGGGTTAAAAGCTCCCCCCCAGGGACTGAAGCTTTCTTT; CDR3 protein: CASSLEGVKSSPPGTEAFF
V gene: TRBV20-1; J gene: TRBJ2-5; clone size: .; D gene: .; CDR3 DNA: TGCAGTGCTACCCTTAACCCCGTAATACATGGCCAGTACTTC; CDR3 protein: CSATLNPVIHGQYF
V gene: TRBV24-1; J gene: TRBJ2-5; clone size: few; D gene: .; CDR3 DNA: TGTGCCACCAGTGATTCTCCTAAAGCGGAGACCCAGTACTTC; CDR3 protein: CATSDSPKAETQYF
V gene: TRBV5-5; J gene: TRBJ1-6; clone size: few; D gene: .; CDR3 DNA: TGTGCCAGCAGCTTGTCAAAGAGCTCCTATAATTCACCCCTCCACTTT; CDR3 protein: CASSLSKSSYNSPLHF
V gene: TRBV30; J gene: TRBJ1-3; clone size: many; D gene: .; CDR3 DNA: TGTGCCTGGAGTGTTCATGGAAACACCATATATTTT; CDR3 protein: CAWSVHGNTIYF
V gene: TRBV27; J gene: TRBJ2-1; clone size: .; D gene: TRBD2; CDR3 DNA: TGTGCCAGCAGTTTTAGAGCGGGGAACTACAATGAGCAGTTCTTC; CDR3 protein: CASSFRAGNYNEQFF
V gene: TRBV7-3; J gene: TRBJ2-1; clone size: once; D gene: TRBD2; CDR3 DNA: TGTGCCAGCAGCTCCTCGGGAGGGTCGAATGAGCAGTTCTTC; CDR3 protein: CASSSSGGSNEQFF
V gene: TRBV15; J gene: TRBJ1-1; clone size: .; D gene: TRBD1; CDR3 DNA: TGTGCCACCAGCCCAACCAGGGGGGGACAGCACACTGAAGCTTTCTTT; CDR3 protein: CATSPTRGGQHTEAFF
V gene: TRBV28; J gene: TRBJ2-7; clone size: many; D gene: TRBD1; CDR3 DNA: TGTGCCAGCAGCCCCGGGACAGGGGACCCATTCCGCGAGGGAAGCTCCTACGAGCAGTACTTC; CDR3 protein: CASSPGTGDPFREGSSYEQYF
V gene: TRBV20-1; J gene: TRBJ2-4; clone size: .; D gene: .; CDR3 DNA: TGCAGTGCTCAAACTGGTTTAGCCAAAAACATTCAGTACTTC; CDR3 protein: CSAQTGLAKNIQYF
V gene: TRBV28; J gene: TRBJ1-1; clone size: many; D gene: .; CDR3 DNA: TGTGCCAGCAGTTTCTCGACGTCGTTTGGCACTGAAGCTTTCTTT; CDR3 protein: CASSFSTSFGTEAFF
V gene: TRBV10-2; J gene: TRBJ2-2; clone size: .; D gene: .; CDR3 DNA: TGCGCCAGCAGTGGGGGGGAGCTGTTTTTT; CDR3 protein: CASSGGELFF
V gene: TRBV12-3/TRBV12-4; J gene: TRBJ2-5; clone size: many; D gene: .; CDR3 DNA: TGTGCCAGCAGTTCCCTGACTAGTGAGACCCAGTACTTC; CDR3 protein: CASSSLTSETQYF
V gene: TRBV5-1; J gene: TRBJ1-4; clone size: .; D gene: .; CDR3 DNA: TGCGCCAGCAGCTTGATTGGGGGGCAAGAAAAACTGTTTTTT; CDR3 protein: CASSLIGGQEKLFF
V gene: TRBV10-2; J gene: TRBJ2-7; clone size: many; D gene: .; CDR3 DNA: TGCGCCAGCAGTGAGTTAATGGAAGGCGAGCAGTACTTC; CDR3 protein: CASSELMEGEQYF
V gene: TRBV28; J gene: TRBJ2-5; clone size: many; D gene: .; CDR3 DNA: TGTGCCAGCAGTTTATTAACACTATACCAAGAGACCCAGTACTTC; CDR3 protein: CASSLLTLYQETQYF
V gene: TRBV11-2; J gene: TRBJ2-2; clone size: many; D gene: .; CDR3 DNA: TGTGCCAGCAGCTTAAATACCGGGGAGCTGTTTTTT; CDR3 protein: CASSLNTGELFF
V gene: TRBV15; J gene: TRBJ2-5; clone size: .; D gene: .; CDR3 DNA: TGTGCCACCAGCAAGTTTGGACAGCAAGAGACCCAGTACTTC; CDR3 protein: CATSKFGQQETQYF
V gene: TRBV28; J gene: TRBJ2-1; clone size: .; D gene: TRBD2; CDR3 DNA: TGTGCCAGCAGTTTCTGGGGACTAGCGGGAGCCTATGAGCAGTTCTTC; CDR3 protein: CASSFWGLAGAYEQFF
V gene: TRBV28; J gene: TRBJ2-3; clone size: few; D gene: .; CDR3 DNA: TGTGCCAGCAGTGGGACTACAGATACGCAGTATTTT; CDR3 protein: CASSGTTDTQYF
V gene: TRBV28; J gene: TRBJ1-2; clone size: .; D gene: TRBD1; CDR3 DNA: TGTGCCAGCAGTTCGGGACAGGGTTCAGGCGGCTACACCTTC; CDR3 protein: CASSSGQGSGGYTF
V gene: TRBV5-1; J gene: TRBJ2-7; clone size: .; D gene: TRBD2; CDR3 DNA: TGCGCCAGCAGCCCTTCTAGCGGGAGGGCAAGGGAGCAGTACTTC; CDR3 protein: CASSPSSGRAREQYF
V gene: TRBV11-2; J gene: TRBJ2-2; clone size: .; D gene: TRBD2; CDR3 DNA: TGTGCCAGCAGCTTATGGCTAGCGGGAACCACCGGGGAGCTGTTTTTT; CDR3 protein: CASSLWLAGTTGELFF
V gene: TRBV11-2; J gene: TRBJ2-7; clone size: many; D gene: TRBD1; CDR3 DNA: TGTGCCAGCAGCGCCCGGGACAGGGTATCGGCCGAGCAGTACTTC; CDR3 protein: CASSARDRVSAEQYF
V gene: TRBV30; J gene: TRBJ2-5; clone size: .; D gene: .; CDR3 DNA: TGTGCCTGGAAAGGCTTGGGGGAGACCCGGTACTTC; CDR3 protein: CAWKGLGETRYF
V gene: TRBV19; J gene: TRBJ2-2; clone size: few; D gene: .; CDR3 DNA: TGTGCCAGTAGTACCCAGGTCACCGGGGAGCTGTTTTTT; CDR3 protein: CASSTQVTGELFF
V gene: TRBV10-3; J gene: TRBJ1-5; clone size: few; D gene: .; CDR3 DNA: TGTGCCATCGGGTCCGGGCCAGGCACACAGCCCCAGCATTTT; CDR3 protein: CAIGSGPGTQPQHF
V gene: TRBV6-1; J gene: TRBJ2-2; clone size: few; D gene: TRBD1; CDR3 DNA: TGTGCCAGCAGCCGGGACAGGGCTACCGGGGAGCTGTTTTTT; CDR3 protein: CASSRDRATGELFF
V gene: TRBV6-1; J gene: TRBJ1-3; clone size: few; D gene: TRBD1; CDR3 DNA: TGTGCCAGCAGCCAGGGACAGTTAACCCGAAACACCATATATTTT; CDR3 protein: CASSQGQLTRNTIYF
V gene: TRBV28; J gene: TRBJ1-1; clone size: .; D gene: .; CDR3 DNA: TGTGCCAGCGGGACCTGGAACACTGAAGCTTTCTTT; CDR3 protein: CASGTWNTEAFF
V gene: TRBV6-1; J gene: TRBJ1-4; clone size: .; D gene: .; CDR3 DNA: TGTGCCAGCAGTCGGGTGAAAGGACGTGAAAAACTGTTTTTT; CDR3 protein: CASSRVKGREKLFF
V gene: TRBV2; J gene: TRBJ2-7; clone size: many; D gene: .; CDR3 DNA: TGTGCCAGGGGAATGGAAGCAAGCACCTACGAGCAGTACTTC; CDR3 protein: CARGMEASTYEQYF
V gene: TRBV5-1; J gene: TRBJ1-3; clone size: few; D gene: .; CDR3 DNA: TGCGCCAGCAGCGCCGACTCTGGAAACACCATATATTTT; CDR3 protein: CASSADSGNTIYF
V gene: TRBV10-1; J gene: TRBJ2-7; clone size: once; D gene: TRBD2; CDR3 DNA: TGCGCCAGCAGTGAGGGCGCTAGCGGGAGCATCGAGCAGTACTTC; CDR3 protein: CASSEGASGSIEQYF
V gene: TRBV5-6; J gene: TRBJ2-7; clone size: many; D gene: .; CDR3 DNA: TGTGCCAGCAGCTTGGAAGGGAGACGGATCGAGCAGTACTTC; CDR3 protein: CASSLEGRRIEQYF
V gene: TRBV5-1; J gene: TRBJ1-4; clone size: many; D gene: TRBD1; CDR3 DNA: TGCGCCAGCAGCCCGGGACAGTATAATGAAAAACTGTTTTTT; CDR3 protein: CASSPGQYNEKLFF